The rows below give T cell receptor beta chains drawn from one sample of a study of identical twins. TCRdb re-analysed the 5' RACE reads in MiXCR, keeping a single row per CDR3 protein. Here the sample spans 700,000 or so distinct CDR3 sequences, over 8.5% being singletons. This same sample was also part of a study on yellow fever vaccine responses in identical twins.

Sequencing input: PBMCs. These receptors originate from a woman aged 18-30 years in good health. Each CDR3 is given with its conserved first and last residue. A D gene is named only where the DNA matches it firmly. Size is stated for part of the rows, as once, few or many counts, or as a class when the clone is expanded.

D gene	V gene	J gene	clone size	CDR3 DNA	CDR3 protein
TRBD2	TRBV6-2/TRBV6-3	TRBJ2-3	.	TGTGCCAGCAGTTACGGCCTAGCGGGAGGCGGTGAGGATACGCAGTATTTT	CASSYGLAGGGEDTQYF
TRBD2	TRBV6-1	TRBJ2-2	many	TGTGCCAGCAGAGGGGGACTAGCGGCCGGGGAGCTGTTTTTT	CASRGGLAAGELFF
TRBD2	TRBV5-5	TRBJ2-5	few	TGTGCCAGCAGCTTTAGGGCGGGGGGGCGAGAGACCCAGTACTTC	CASSFRAGGRETQYF
TRBD1	TRBV18	TRBJ1-4	.	TGTGCCAGCTCACCAGGGTCGCGACAGGGTCGAGAAAAACTGTTTTTT	CASSPGSRQGREKLFF
.	TRBV5-8	TRBJ2-7	many	TGTGCCAGCAGCCCCGATACGGCTCACGAGCAGTACTTC	CASSPDTAHEQYF
.	TRBV2	TRBJ1-2	.	TGTGCCAGCAGCGCCCTGGACAGTGGCTACACCTTC	CASSALDSGYTF
TRBD2	TRBV20-1	TRBJ2-1	many	TGCAGTGCTAGATCACTAGCGGGGTTGGAGCAGTTCTTC	CSARSLAGLEQFF
.	TRBV6-1	TRBJ2-2	few	TGTGCCAGCAGTGAATTCGGTCGCTCCAACACCGGGGAGCTGTTTTTT	CASSEFGRSNTGELFF
TRBD2	TRBV20-1	TRBJ2-2	.	TGCAGTGCTAGCCTCGGACTAGCGGGGGTGTACACCGGGGAGCTGTTTTTT	CSASLGLAGVYTGELFF
.	TRBV6-1	TRBJ1-2	few	TGTGCCAGCAGTCCATTTTCCGGGACGACTAACGTCGGTGGCTACACCTTC	CASSPFSGTTNVGGYTF
.	TRBV24-1	TRBJ2-4	many	TGTGCCACCAGTGATTCCGCGGACACAGCCAAAAACATTCAGTACTTC	CATSDSADTAKNIQYF
.	TRBV6-6	TRBJ1-1	many	TGTGCCACTCTTTTTGGGGACGGCACTGAAGCTTTCTTT	CATLFGDGTEAFF